This TCR beta chain derives from a study of blood T cell repertoires in COVID-19. How the authors handled the data: Reference gene primer amplification gave estimated nucleated cell counts. The protocol was immunoSEQ multiplex PCR, while the TCRdb copy is restricted to in-frame clones and leaves out a portion. V, J and clone size were drawn from that table, and D and trimming were deduced from the DNA. This table has about 200,000 clones, 75% to 90% appearing once. Trimming shortened V by 6 bases and J by 11 bases, and 10 bases separated the two germline ends. This CDR3 is built from 11 residues. Germline assignment: CDR1 MNHEY and CDR2 SVGAGI.

This TCR was recovered from a man in his forties who had recovered from COVID-19. The specimen was PBMCs or T cells enriched from blood (not recorded which). The genes are TRBV6-5 and TRBJ2-2, with unresolved D. The CDR3 DNA is TGTGCCAGCAGGGAGAGGTCTGAGCTGTTTTTT. The encoded protein is CASRERSELFF.